This paragraph reports one T cell receptor (beta chain). There is no known antigen for this receptor. Base qualities are not at hand, and no much larger clone is one base apart. The sample originates from a study of T cell responses to AZD1222 COVID-19 vaccine (dated by TCRdb to the early 2020s). With regard to the full study: TCR sequencing covered 230 or so trial participants: approximately 200 given two doses of AZD1222 and 26 given two doses of MenACWY control vaccine. Trial participants were enrolled by age into subgroups of 18-55, 56-69 and 70-plus years, and around 150, 28 and 57 TCR-sequenced participants, respectively, were included in these subgroups.

Overall results and qualifications from the work: A significant rise in spike-specific TCR breadth and depth was observed after two AZD1222 doses relative to day 0 and relative to MenACWY recipients. Vaccine-associated CD4 TCRs spanned the whole spike protein, with dominant responses in regions 160-218 and 743-854. Participants were mostly white British, with more females than males. The authors suggested clonal diversity may have been underestimated. Reportedly, close to half of the unique spike-specific TCRs recognized epitopes lying outside the regions that are mutated in the B.1.351 and B.1.1.7 variants. No day 14 peak-response samples were available, so repertoires were characterized only after the peak T cell response. Only five or six AZD1222 recipients were SARS-CoV-2 seropositive at baseline, limiting conclusions about previously exposed vaccinees. The 56-69-year group was small, and its depth increase did not reach significance, likely because of low power.

In light of the paper, this sample's time point label describes: about 28 days (+/-7) after the second vaccine dose. Because spike-specific TCR depth and breadth did not differ between the two schedules, AZD1222 recipients who got a second dose at roughly 4 weeks were pooled with those who got a second dose at roughly 12 weeks. The vaccinee samples were drawn from two UK trials, COV001 and COV002, one of which was a single-blind randomized controlled phase 2/3 trial testing AZD1222 (ChAdOx1 nCoV-19) in healthy adults. For TCRbeta chain sequencing, PBMC samples were collected from trial participants at day 0 and at day 28 after the second dose. The CDR3 regions of human TCRbeta chains were subjected to immunosequencing. Per the authors' processing: Repertoire TCRs were checked for matches against a reference library of SARS-CoV-2-specific TCRs that had been generated using the MIRA antigen-specificity platform. Breadth was defined as the fraction of unique TCRs that were SARS-CoV-2-associated, and depth was defined as the fraction of total T cells that were SARS-CoV-2-associated. Using the MIRA data, each spike-specific TCR was mapped to the spike region that the TCR reacts to and placed in a CD4 or CD8 class. Log10-transformed breadth and depth values were compared by one-way ANOVA with Sidak's multiple comparisons tests. Not all clones reach the TCRdb copy of this immuneACCESS table, which keeps in-frame sequences only. Checked studies attribute under half of the gap to unresolved V genes and leave the rest unexplained. The V and J calls and clone size are taken from that table; D and trimming were inferred from the DNA. The sample data list fewer than 100,000 clones, and about 88% of these were observed just once. The top ten clones comprise around a sixth of the sample.

This receptor was identified in an adult who received the AZD1222 COVID-19 vaccine. The sequencing here drew on peripheral blood, taken 28 days after the second AZD1222 dose.

The DNA sequence follows: TGTGCCAGCAGTTTTGGGGGGCAAGAGACCCAGTACTTC. Its translation is CASSFGGQETQYF. The chain is made from TRBV28 and TRBJ2-5, with a weak D call of TRBD2 (6 bases match). The cysteine opens and the phenylalanine closes a CDR3 of 13 amino acids. Here the CDR3 DNA is all that survives: 39 bases in frame from base 1. Via the germline V gene, CDR1 is MDHEN and CDR2 SYDVKM. The V end loses 3 bases and the J end loses 2 bases, and a stretch of 7 bases separates them.